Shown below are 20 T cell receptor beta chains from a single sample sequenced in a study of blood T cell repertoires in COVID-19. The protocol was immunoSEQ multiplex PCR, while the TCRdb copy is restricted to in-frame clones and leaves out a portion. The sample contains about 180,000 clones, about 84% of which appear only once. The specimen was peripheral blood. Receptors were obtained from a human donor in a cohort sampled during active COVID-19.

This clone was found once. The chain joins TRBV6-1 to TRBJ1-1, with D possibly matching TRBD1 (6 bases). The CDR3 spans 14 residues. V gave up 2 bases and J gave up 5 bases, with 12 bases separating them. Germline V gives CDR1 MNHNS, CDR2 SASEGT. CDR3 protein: CASSETRGGTEAFF. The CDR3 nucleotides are TGTGCCAGCAGTGAAACCAGGGGAGGGACTGAAGCTTTCTTT.

CDR3 sequence reads: CASSLGRDNGSGNTIYF. In DNA, the CDR3 is TGTGCCAGCAGCCTTGGTCGAGATAACGGCTCTGGAAACACCATATATTTT. The genes are TRBV7-8 and TRBJ1-3; D unresolved. CDR1 SGHVS and CDR2 FQNEAQ come from the germline V gene. This CDR3 is 17 amino acids long. V was cut by 5 bases and J by 0 bases, with 17 bases left in between.

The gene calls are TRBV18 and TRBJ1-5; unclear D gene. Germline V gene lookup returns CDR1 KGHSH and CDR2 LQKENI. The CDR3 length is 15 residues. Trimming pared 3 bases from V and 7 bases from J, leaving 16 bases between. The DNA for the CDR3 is TGTGCCAGCTCACCCAATCCCGGGTCGCGGCAGCCCCAGCATTTT. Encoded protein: CASSPNPGSRQPQHF. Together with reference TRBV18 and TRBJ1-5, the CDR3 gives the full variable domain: NAGVMQNPRHLVRRRGQEARLRCSPMKGHSHVYWYRQLPEEGLKFMVYLQKENIIDESGMPKERFSAEFPKEGPSILRIQQVVRGDSAAYFCASSPNPGSRQPQHFGDGTRLSIL.

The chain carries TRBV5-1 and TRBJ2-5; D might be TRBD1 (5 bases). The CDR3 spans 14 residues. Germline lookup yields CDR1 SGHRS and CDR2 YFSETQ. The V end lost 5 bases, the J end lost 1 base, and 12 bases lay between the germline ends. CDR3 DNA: TGCGCCAGCAGATCAGGACATACCCAAGAGACCCAGTACTTC. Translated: CASRSGHTQETQYF. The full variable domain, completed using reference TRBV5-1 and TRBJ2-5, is KAGVTQTPRYLIKTRGQQVTLSCSPISGHRSVSWYQQTPGQGLQFLFEYFSETQRNKGNFPGRFSGRQFSNSRSEMNVSTLELGDSALYLCASRSGHTQETQYFGPGTRLLVL.

CDR3 sequence reads: CASSPTALGRGAEAFF. The DNA for the CDR3 is TGTGCCAGCAGCCCAACAGCTCTAGGTAGGGGCGCTGAAGCTTTCTTT. This chain links TRBV13 with TRBJ1-1; possible D gene TRBD1, 5 bases. The CDR3 length is 16 residues. The V gene's germline CDR1 is PRHDT and CDR2 FYEKMQ (reference sequence). V lost 5 bases, J lost 6 bases, and 22 bases lay in between.

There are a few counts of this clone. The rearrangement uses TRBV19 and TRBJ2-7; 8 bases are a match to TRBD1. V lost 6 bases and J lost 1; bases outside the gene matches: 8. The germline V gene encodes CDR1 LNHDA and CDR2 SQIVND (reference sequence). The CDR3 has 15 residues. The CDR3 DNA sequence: TGTGCCAGTAGACTCACCGGGACAGGATCCTACGAGCAGTACTTC. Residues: CASRLTGTGSYEQYF.

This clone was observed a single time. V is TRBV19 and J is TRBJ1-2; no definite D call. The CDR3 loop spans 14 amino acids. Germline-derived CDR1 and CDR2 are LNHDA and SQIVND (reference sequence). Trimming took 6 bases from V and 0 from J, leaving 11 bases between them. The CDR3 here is CASSPGSTNYGYTF. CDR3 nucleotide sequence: TGTGCCAGTAGCCCGGGTAGCACTAACTATGGCTACACCTTC.

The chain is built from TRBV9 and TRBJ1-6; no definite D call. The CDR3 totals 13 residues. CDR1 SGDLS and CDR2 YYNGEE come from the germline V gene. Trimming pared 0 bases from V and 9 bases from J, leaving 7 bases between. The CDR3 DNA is TGTGCCAGCAGCGTAGAGGCGGGTTCACCCCTCCACTTT. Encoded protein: CASSVEAGSPLHF.

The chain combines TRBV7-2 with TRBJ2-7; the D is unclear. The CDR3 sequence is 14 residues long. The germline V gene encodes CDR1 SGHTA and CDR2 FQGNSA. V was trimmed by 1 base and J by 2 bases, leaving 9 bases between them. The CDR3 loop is CASSLGGRAYEQYF. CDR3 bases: TGTGCCAGCAGCTTAGGAGGTAGAGCCTACGAGCAGTACTTC.

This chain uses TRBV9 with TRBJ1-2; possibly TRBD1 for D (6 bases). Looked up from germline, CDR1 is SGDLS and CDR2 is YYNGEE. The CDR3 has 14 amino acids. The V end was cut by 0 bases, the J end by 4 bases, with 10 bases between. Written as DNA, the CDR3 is TGTGCCAGCAGCGTAGTTGGGGGGGCCTATGGCTACACCTTC. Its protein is CASSVVGGAYGYTF.

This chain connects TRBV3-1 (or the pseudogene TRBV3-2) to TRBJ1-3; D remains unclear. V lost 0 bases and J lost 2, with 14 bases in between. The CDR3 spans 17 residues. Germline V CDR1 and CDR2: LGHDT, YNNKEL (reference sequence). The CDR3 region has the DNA TGTGCCAGCAGCCAAGACGTGGAGGGCCCCACTGGAAACACCATATATTTT. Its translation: CASSQDVEGPTGNTIYF.

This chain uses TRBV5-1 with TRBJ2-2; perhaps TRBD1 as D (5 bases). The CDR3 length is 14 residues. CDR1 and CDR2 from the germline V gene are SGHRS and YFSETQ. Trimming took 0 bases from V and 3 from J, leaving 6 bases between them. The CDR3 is CASSLEGDTGELFF. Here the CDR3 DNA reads TGCGCCAGCAGCTTGGAAGGGGACACCGGGGAGCTGTTTTTT.

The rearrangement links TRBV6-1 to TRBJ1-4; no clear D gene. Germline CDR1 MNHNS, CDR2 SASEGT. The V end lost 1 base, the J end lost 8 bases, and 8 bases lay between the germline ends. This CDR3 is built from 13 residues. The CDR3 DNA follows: TGTGCCAGCAGTGAAGTACAGATGGAAAAACTGTTTTTT. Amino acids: CASSEVQMEKLFF.

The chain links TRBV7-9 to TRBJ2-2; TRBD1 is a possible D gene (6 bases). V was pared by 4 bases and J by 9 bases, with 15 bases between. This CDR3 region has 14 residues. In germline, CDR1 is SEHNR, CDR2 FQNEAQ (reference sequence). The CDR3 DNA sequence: TGTGCCAGCAGCTCGCTGCTGGGGGCGAGGGAGCTGTTTTTT. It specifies CASSSLLGARELFF. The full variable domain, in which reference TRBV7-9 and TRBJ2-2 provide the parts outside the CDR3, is DTGVSQNPRHKITKRGQNVTFRCDPISEHNRLYWYRQTLGQGPEFLTYFQNEAQLEKSRLLSDRFSAERPKGSFSTLEIQRTEQGDSAMYLCASSSLLGARELFFGEGSRLTVL.

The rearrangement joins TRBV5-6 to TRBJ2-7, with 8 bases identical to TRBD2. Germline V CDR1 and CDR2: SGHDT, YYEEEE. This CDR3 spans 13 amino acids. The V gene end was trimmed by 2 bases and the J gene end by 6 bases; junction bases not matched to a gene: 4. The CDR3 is CASSFGRVGEQYF. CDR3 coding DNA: TGTGCCAGCAGCTTCGGGAGGGTGGGCGAGCAGTACTTC.

The CDR3 coding sequence is TGTGCCAGTAGTTTGACCGGGACTAGCAGGGACGAGCAGTACTTC. The encoded protein is CASSLTGTSRDEQYF. The rearrangement uses TRBV19 and TRBJ2-7; 9 positions match TRBD2. V was pared by 5 bases and J by 5 bases, with 10 bases of the junction left unmatched. Germline loops: CDR1 LNHDA, CDR2 SQIVND (reference sequence). The CDR3 consists of 15 residues.

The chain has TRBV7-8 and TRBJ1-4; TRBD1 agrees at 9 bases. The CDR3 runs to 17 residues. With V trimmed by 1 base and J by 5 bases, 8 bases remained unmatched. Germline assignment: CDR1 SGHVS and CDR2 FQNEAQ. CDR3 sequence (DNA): TGTGCCAGCAGCTTAGTAGTCAGCGGGACAGGGAATGAAAAACTGTTTTTT. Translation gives CASSLVVSGTGNEKLFF.

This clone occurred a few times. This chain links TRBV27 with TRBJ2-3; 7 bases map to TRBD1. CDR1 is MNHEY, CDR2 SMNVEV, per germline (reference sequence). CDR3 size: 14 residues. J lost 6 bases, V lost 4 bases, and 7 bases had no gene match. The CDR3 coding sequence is TGTGCCAGCAGTTCCCAGACAGGGTGGGATACGCAGTATTTT. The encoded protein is CASSSQTGWDTQYF.

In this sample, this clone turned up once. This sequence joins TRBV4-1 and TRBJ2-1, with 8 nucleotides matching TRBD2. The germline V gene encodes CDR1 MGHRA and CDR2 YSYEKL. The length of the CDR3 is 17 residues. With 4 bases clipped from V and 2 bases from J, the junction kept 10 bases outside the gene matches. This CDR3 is CASSPRRAGGAYNEQFF. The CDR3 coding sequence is TGCGCCAGCAGCCCCCGTCGGGCGGGGGGCGCCTACAATGAGCAGTTCTTC.

The CDR3 spells CASSLGGGRGAEAFF. The CDR3 DNA follows: TGTGCCAGCAGCTTAGGCGGGGGTCGGGGCGCTGAAGCTTTCTTT. The J gene is TRBJ1-1, the V gene TRBV11-3; D perhaps matches TRBD1 (5 bases). The CDR3 extends over 15 amino acids. Germline CDR1 is SGHNT and CDR2 is YENEEA. The V end lost 1 base, the J end lost 6 bases, and 15 bases lay between the germline ends.